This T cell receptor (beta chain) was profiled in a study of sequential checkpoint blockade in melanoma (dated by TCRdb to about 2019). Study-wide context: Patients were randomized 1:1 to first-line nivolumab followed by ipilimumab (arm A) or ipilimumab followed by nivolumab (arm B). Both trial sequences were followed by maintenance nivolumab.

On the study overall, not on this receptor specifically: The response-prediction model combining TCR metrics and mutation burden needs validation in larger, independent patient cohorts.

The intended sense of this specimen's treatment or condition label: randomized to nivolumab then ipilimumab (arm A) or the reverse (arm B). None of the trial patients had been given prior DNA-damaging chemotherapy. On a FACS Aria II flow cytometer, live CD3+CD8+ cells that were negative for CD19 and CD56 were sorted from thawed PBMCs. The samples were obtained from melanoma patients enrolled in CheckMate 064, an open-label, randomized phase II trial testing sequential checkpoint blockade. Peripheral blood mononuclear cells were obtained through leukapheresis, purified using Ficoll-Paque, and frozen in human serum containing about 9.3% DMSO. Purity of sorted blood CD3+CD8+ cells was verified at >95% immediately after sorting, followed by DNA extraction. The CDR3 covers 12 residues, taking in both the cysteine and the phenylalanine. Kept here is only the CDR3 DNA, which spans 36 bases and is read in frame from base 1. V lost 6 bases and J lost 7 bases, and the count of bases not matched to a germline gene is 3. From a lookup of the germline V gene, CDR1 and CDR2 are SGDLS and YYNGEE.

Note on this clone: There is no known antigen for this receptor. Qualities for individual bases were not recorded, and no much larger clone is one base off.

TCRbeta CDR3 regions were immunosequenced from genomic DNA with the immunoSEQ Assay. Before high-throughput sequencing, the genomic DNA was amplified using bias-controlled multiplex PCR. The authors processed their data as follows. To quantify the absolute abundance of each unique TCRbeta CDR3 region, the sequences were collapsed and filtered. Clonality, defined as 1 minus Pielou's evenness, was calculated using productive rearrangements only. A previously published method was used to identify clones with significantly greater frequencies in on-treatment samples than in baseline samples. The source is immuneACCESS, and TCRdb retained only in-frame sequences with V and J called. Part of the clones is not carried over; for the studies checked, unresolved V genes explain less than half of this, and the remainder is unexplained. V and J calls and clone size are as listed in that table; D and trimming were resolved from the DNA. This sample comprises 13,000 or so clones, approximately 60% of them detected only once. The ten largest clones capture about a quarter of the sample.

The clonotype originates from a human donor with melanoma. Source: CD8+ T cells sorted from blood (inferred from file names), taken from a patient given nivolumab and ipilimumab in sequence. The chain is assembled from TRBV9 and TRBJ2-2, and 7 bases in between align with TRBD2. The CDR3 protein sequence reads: CASTLADGELFF. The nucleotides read TGTGCCAGCACCCTAGCGGACGGGGAGCTGTTTTTT.